The source of this TCR beta chain is a study of blood T cells in healthy people across ages. Trimming took 6 bases from V and 1 from J, leaving 11 bases between them. The CDR3 runs to 13 residues. The V gene's germline CDR1 is DFQATT and CDR2 SNEGSKA (reference sequence). The second PCR ran roughly 7 to 12 cycles with a sample-barcoded 5' primer and J-beta primers. MiXCR was run by TCRdb on the 5' RACE reads, yielding one entry per CDR3 protein. The sample comprises around 800,000 distinct CDR3 sequences, around 45% of which are singletons, and about a fifth rests with the top ten. Donors were healthy Caucasian individuals from Russia aged roughly 6 to 90.

The chain combines TRBV20-1 with TRBJ2-3; tentative D call: TRBD2 (5 bases). Sequencing was done on a sample of blood. The TCR comes from a man in his fifties or sixties in good health. The DNA of the CDR3 is TGCAGTGCCAAATCGAGGGGCACAGATACGCAGTATTTT. Translation gives CSAKSRGTDTQYF.